This T cell receptor (beta chain) was captured by sequencing in a study of shared clonotypes between healthy human individuals. Broader study findings: Naive CD4 clonotypes were shared across several donors at 4.5% to 6.5%.

TCRdb's table, derived via immunoSEQ multiplex PCR, lists solely in-frame clones and lacks some. This table holds around 2.3 million clones, around 95% found once. The CDR3 spans 15 residues. The germline gives CDR1 MNHNY, CDR2 SVGAGI (reference sequence). Germline trimming cut 1 base from V and 5 bases from J; bases unmatched to any gene: 3. Among the donors, all were Caucasian adults who lived in Nashville, Tennessee. About this clone: Its antigen is unidentified.

The sequencing input was naive CD4+ T cells sorted from blood. Subset: CD45RA+ positively selected. This clonotype originated in a man aged 18 to 29 in good health. The rearrangement uses TRBV6-6 and TRBJ2-3, with TRBD1 matching over 10 bases. The DNA of the CDR3 is TGTGCCAGCAGTTACTTCGGGACAGGGGTAGATACGCAGTATTTT. Translating it yields CASSYFGTGVDTQYF.